This record looks at one TCR beta chain sequence and its context. Its antigen is as yet unknown. This entry belongs to a study of T cell responses to AZD1222 COVID-19 vaccine. TCRdb's copy holds only in-frame clones and misses some; the assay was immunoSEQ multiplex PCR. Of some 110,000 clones listed, around 94% were seen once; the top ten hold around 1.5%. Study findings and constraints: Only 5 or 6 individuals given AZD1222 were seropositive at baseline.

This CDR3 region has 13 residues. Germline V gene lookup returns CDR1 SGHVS and CDR2 FQNEAQ. The V end lost 4 bases, the J end lost 1 base, and 7 bases lay between the germline ends. Sequencing was performed on peripheral blood, taken on day 0 of AZD1222 vaccination. This clonotype was obtained from an adult in good health. The chain joins TRBV7-8 to TRBJ1-1; D is unclear. The CDR3 coding sequence is TGTGCCAGCAGCTCCGCGGGGAACACTGAAGCTTTCTTT. Protein: CASSSAGNTEAFF.